The 10 T cell receptor beta chains below come from one sample, sequenced in a study of cytomegalovirus exposure and HLA in healthy donors. 60 Vbeta and 13 Jbeta primers were used in PCR. TCRdb keeps only in-frame clones here, not all; method: immunoSEQ multiplex PCR. The top ten hold 5.3% of the sample, which has about 130,000 clones, about four fifths seen once. The sequenced sample was PBMCs. These receptors were taken from a man aged 25 to 40 in good health and CMV-seronegative.

The chain is built from TRBV7-9 and TRBJ1-1; the D gene is possibly TRBD1 (6 bases). V was pared by 7 bases and J by 9 bases, with 24 bases between. The CDR3 sequence is 15 residues long. In germline, CDR1 is SEHNR, CDR2 FQNEAQ (reference sequence). CDR3 in amino acids: CASTPFGGPKGKAFF. CDR3 bases: TGTGCCAGCACCCCGTTCGGGGGGCCTAAGGGGAAAGCTTTCTTT.

The rearrangement joins TRBV2 to TRBJ1-2, with TRBD1 identical over 8 bases. Germline V gene lookup returns CDR1 SNHLY and CDR2 FYNNEI. The length of the CDR3 is 14 residues. Trimming removed 6 bases from V and 4 bases from J; junction bases left unmatched: 7. The CDR3 protein is CASSGITGGYGYTF. The DNA for the CDR3 is TGTGCCAGCAGCGGGATTACAGGGGGCTATGGCTACACCTTC. Full variable domain (missing parts from reference TRBV2 and TRBJ1-2): EPEVTQTPSHQVTQMGQEVILRCVPISNHLYFYWYRQILGQKVEFLVSFYNNEISEKSEIFDDQFSVERPDGSNFTLKIRSTKLEDSAMYFCASSGITGGYGYTFGSGTRLTVV.

The V and J genes are TRBV29-1 and TRBJ1-1, with a tentative D call TRBD1 (6 bases). Germline CDR1 reads SQVTM; CDR2 reads ANQGSEA. There are 13 residues in the CDR3. Deletions cut 4 bases from V and 5 bases from J, with 14 bases between. CDR3 bases: TGCAGCGTTGGCACAGGGTTTTGGACTGAAGCTTTCTTT. Translated: CSVGTGFWTEAFF.

V gene TRBV28 combines with J gene TRBJ2-3; maybe TRBD1 (5 bases). Germline V CDR1 and CDR2: MDHEN, SYDVKM. This CDR3 has 14 amino acids. Trimming stripped 2 bases from V and 6 bases from J, with 12 bases between. CDR3 loop: CASSLAQEWDTQYF. CDR3 coding DNA: TGTGCCAGCAGTTTAGCACAGGAGTGGGATACGCAGTATTTT.

The gene calls are TRBV15 and TRBJ2-1; TRBD1 matches 9 bases. V dropped 1 base and J dropped 7; count of bases not matched to a gene: 8. Germline V gene lookup returns CDR1 LNHNV and CDR2 YYDKDF (reference sequence). This CDR3 is 16 amino acids long. The CDR3 nucleotides are TGTGCCACCAGCAGAGTAGTCGGGACAGGGTCGAATGAGCAGTTCTTC. Translation: CATSRVVGTGSNEQFF.

This clone was counted between two and nine times. The J gene is TRBJ2-3, the V gene TRBV2; no firm D call. Germline V gene lookup returns CDR1 SNHLY and CDR2 FYNNEI. Trimming stripped 6 bases from V and 6 bases from J, with 16 bases between. This CDR3 is built from 14 residues. The CDR3 loop is CASRFKDVRDTQYF. CDR3 bases: TGTGCCAGCAGGTTCAAGGATGTGAGGGATACGCAGTATTTT.

This chain joins TRBV29-1 and TRBJ1-1, with a tentative D call TRBD1 (6 bases). From germline, CDR1 is SQVTM and CDR2 ANQGSEA. With 4 bases removed from V and 1 base from J, the gap between germline ends came to 16 bases. CDR3 length equals 15 residues. CDR3 residues: CSVVEDVGQNTEAFF. The CDR3 DNA follows: TGCAGCGTTGTTGAGGACGTGGGACAGAACACTGAAGCTTTCTTT.

This clone was observed at least ten times. The J gene is TRBJ1-1, the V gene TRBV6-4; maybe TRBD1 (6 bases). Germline-derived CDR1 and CDR2 are MRHNA and SNTAGT. Between the trimmed V and J ends, which lost 6 bases and 1 base, there was a span of 12 bases. CDR3 size: 14 residues. CDR3 in amino acids: CASSQGHENTEAFF. CDR3 DNA: TGTGCCAGCAGCCAGGGGCACGAGAACACTGAAGCTTTCTTT.

The chain has TRBV4-3 and TRBJ2-3, with D unresolved. Germline V lookup: CDR1 LGHNA, CDR2 YSLEER. The CDR3 spans 17 residues. Trimming cost V 0 bases and J 2 bases, with 15 bases left between them. The CDR3 nucleotides read TGCGCCAGCAGCCAAGATTTAATTTTGGCTTTCACAGATACGCAGTATTTT. This translates into CASSQDLILAFTDTQYF.

J is TRBJ2-2 and V is TRBV9, with unresolved D. Trimming shortened V by 3 bases and J by 0 bases, and 6 bases separated the two germline ends. The CDR3 covers 14 residues. Germline V lookup: CDR1 SGDLS, CDR2 YYNGEE. In nucleotides, the CDR3 is TGTGCCAGCAGCGGGCTAGCGAACACCGGGGAGCTGTTTTTT. As protein: CASSGLANTGELFF.